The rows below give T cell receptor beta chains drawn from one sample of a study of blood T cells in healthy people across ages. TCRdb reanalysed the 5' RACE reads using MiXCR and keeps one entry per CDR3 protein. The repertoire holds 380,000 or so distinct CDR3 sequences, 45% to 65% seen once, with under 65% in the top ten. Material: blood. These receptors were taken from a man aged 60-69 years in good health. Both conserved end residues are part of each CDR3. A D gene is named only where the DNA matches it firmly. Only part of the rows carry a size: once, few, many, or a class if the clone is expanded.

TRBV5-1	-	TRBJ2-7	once	TGCGCCAGCGGGACCGGCGCCGGGGACTACGAGCAGTACTTC	CASGTGAGDYEQYF
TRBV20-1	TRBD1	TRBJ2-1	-	TGCAGTGCTAGTCAGGGACAGGGTGAGAATGAGCAGTTCTTC	CSASQGQGENEQFF
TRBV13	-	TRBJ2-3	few	TGTGCCAGCAGCTTACAGGGGGGCCCGGGAGATACGCAGTATTTT	CASSLQGGPGDTQYF
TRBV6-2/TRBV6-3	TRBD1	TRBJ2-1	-	TGTGCCAGCAGTTACGCACGGACAGGCCCCTGGGATGAGCAGTTCTTC	CASSYARTGPWDEQFF
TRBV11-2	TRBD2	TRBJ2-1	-	TGTGCCAGCAGCTTAGGCGGGAGAGCCAATGAGCAGTTCTTC	CASSLGGRANEQFF
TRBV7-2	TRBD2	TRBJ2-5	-	TGTGCCAGCAGTCCTAGCGGCGGCCAAGAGACCCAGTACTTC	CASSPSGGQETQYF
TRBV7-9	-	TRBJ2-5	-	TGTGCCAGCAGCTACACAGGGAGTAGAGAGACCCAGTACTTC	CASSYTGSRETQYF
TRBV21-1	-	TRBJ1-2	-	TGTGCCAGTGAACGACGGGGGGCACTCGACTATGGCTACACCTTC	CASERRGALDYGYTF
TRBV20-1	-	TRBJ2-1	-	TGCAGTGCTAGCGCATCGGGGCGGTCCTACAATGAGCAGTTCTTC	CSASASGRSYNEQFF
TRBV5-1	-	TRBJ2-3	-	TGTGCCAGCAGCGCTACAGGACCAGATACGCAGTATTTT	CASSATGPDTQYF
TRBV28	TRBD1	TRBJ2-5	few	TGTGCCAGCAGACAGGGGATGGAAGAGACCCAGTACTTC	CASRQGMEETQYF
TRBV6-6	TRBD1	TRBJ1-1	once	TGTGCCAGCAGTACCGGACAGGGGGCCGCTGAAGCTTTCTTT	CASSTGQGAAEAFF
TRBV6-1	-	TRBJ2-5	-	TGTGCCAGCAGTGAAGTGCGACGGAACCAAGAGACCCAGTACTTC	CASSEVRRNQETQYF